Listed here are 6 T cell receptor beta chains from one sample, sequenced in a study of human thymus T cells. The table came from immunoSEQ multiplex PCR; TCRdb's copy has only in-frame clones and leaves some out. The repertoire holds tens of thousands of clones, with 94% as singletons. What was sequenced was blood. The receptors shown here come from a boy under two years old with a congenital heart defect but otherwise immunologically healthy.

CDR3 DNA: TGTGCCAGTAGTATTGGGGCCAGAGACTATGGCTACACCTTC. This translates into CASSIGARDYGYTF. This rearrangement joins TRBV19 to TRBJ1-2; weak D call: TRBD1 (5 bases). The ends were cut back, 3 bases at V and 3 bases at J, with 11 bases in the middle. Germline V gives CDR1 LNHDA, CDR2 SQIVND (reference sequence). The CDR3 runs to 14 residues.

The CDR3 bases are TGTGCCTTCCTTCAGGGGGCCAACGAGCAGTACTTC. This encodes CAFLQGANEQYF. This sequence joins TRBV30 and TRBJ2-7, with TRBD1 identical over 8 bases. Germline V gives CDR1 GTSNPN, CDR2 SVGIG (reference sequence). With V trimmed by 7 bases and J by 5 bases, 7 bases remained unmatched. This CDR3 contains 12 residues.

The J gene is TRBJ1-1, the V gene TRBV4-2, with 7 bases aligning to TRBD1. The CDR3 spans 13 residues. V dropped 5 bases and J dropped 3; count of bases not matched to a gene: 3. The germline V gene has CDR1 LGHNA and CDR2 YNFKEQ. CDR3: CASSFDRDTEAFF. The CDR3 DNA is TGTGCCAGCAGCTTTGACAGGGACACTGAAGCTTTCTTT.

The rearrangement joins TRBV28 to TRBJ1-1; D uncertain. The CDR3 is 12 residues long. In germline, CDR1 is MDHEN, CDR2 SYDVKM. V was pared by 8 bases and J by 5 bases, with 12 bases between. CDR3: CASFRVRTEAFF. The CDR3 region has the DNA TGTGCCAGCTTCCGGGTAAGGACTGAAGCTTTCTTT.

This clone was recorded only once. The chain uses TRBV7-2 and TRBJ1-1, with D uncertain. CDR1 and CDR2 from the germline V gene are SGHTA and FQGNSA. CDR3 length equals 14 residues. V lost 1 base and J lost 4, with 10 bases in between. The CDR3: CASSLVTIGTEAFF. CDR3 nucleotide sequence: TGTGCCAGCAGCTTAGTAACGATCGGCACTGAAGCTTTCTTT.

The chain employs TRBV7-9 and TRBJ2-7, with 7 bases fitting TRBD1. The CDR3 sequence is 15 residues long. V shed 3 bases and J 4 bases; nucleotides not matched to a gene: 9. Germline assignment: CDR1 SEHNR and CDR2 FQNEAQ (reference sequence). The CDR3 bases are TGTGCCAGCAGCTTTTCTCGGGACAGCCAATACGAGCAGTACTTC. Its translation is CASSFSRDSQYEQYF.